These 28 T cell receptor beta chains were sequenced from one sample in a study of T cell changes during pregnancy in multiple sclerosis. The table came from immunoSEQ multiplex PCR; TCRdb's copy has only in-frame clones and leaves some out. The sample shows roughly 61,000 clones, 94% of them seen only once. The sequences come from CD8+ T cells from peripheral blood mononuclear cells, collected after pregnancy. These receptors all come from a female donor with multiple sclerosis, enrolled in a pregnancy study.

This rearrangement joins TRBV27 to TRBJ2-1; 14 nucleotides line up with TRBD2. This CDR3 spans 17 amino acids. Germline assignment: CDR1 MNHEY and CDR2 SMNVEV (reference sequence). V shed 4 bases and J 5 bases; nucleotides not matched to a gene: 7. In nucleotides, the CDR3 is TGTGCCAGCAGTTGGACGACTAGCGGGAGGGCCCACAATGAGCAGTTCTTC. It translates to CASSWTTSGRAHNEQFF.

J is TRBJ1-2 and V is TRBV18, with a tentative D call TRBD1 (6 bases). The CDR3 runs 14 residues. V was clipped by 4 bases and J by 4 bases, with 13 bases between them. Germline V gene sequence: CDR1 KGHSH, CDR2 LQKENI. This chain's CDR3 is CASSLQGSGYGYTF. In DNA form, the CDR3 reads TGTGCCAGCTCACTACAGGGAAGCGGCTATGGCTACACCTTC.

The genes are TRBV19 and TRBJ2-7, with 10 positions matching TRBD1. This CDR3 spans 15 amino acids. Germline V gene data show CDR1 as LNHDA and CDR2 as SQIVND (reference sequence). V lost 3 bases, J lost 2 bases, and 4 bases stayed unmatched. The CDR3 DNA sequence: TGTGCCAGTAGTATCGGGACAGGGGTCACCTACGAGCAGTACTTC. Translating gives CASSIGTGVTYEQYF.

The CDR3 is CASSPAEMNTEAFF. The CDR3 DNA sequence: TGTGCCAGCAGTCCCGCAGAAATGAACACTGAAGCTTTCTTT. J is TRBJ1-1 and V is TRBV6-5, with no clear D. This CDR3 spans 14 amino acids. V was trimmed by 5 bases and J by 0 bases, leaving 10 bases between them. The germline V gene has CDR1 MNHEY and CDR2 SVGAGI.

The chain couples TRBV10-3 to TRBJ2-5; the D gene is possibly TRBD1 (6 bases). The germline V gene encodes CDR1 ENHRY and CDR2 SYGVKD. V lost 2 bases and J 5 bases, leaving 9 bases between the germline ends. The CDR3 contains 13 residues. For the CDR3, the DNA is TGTGCCATCAGTGAGGTACAGGGCGAGACCCAGTACTTC. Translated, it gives CAISEVQGETQYF.

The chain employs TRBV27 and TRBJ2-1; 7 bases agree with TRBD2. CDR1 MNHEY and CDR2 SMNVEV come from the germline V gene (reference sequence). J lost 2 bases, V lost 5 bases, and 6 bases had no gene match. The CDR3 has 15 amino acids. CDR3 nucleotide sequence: TGTGCCAGCAGTCCCTTCCGGGAGGCCTACAATGAGCAGTTCTTC. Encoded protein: CASSPFREAYNEQFF.

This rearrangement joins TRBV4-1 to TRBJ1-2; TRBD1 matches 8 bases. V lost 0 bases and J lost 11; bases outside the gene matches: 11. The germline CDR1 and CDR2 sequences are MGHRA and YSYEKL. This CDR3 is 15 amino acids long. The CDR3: CASSQERRTGTGYTF. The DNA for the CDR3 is TGCGCCAGCAGCCAAGAGCGGCGGACAGGGACCGGGTACACCTTC.

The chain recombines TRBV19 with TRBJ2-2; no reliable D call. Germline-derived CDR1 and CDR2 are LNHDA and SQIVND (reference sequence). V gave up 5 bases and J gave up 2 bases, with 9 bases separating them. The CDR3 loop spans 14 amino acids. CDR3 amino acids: CASSASRNTGELFF. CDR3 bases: TGTGCCAGTAGTGCGTCCCGAAACACCGGGGAGCTGTTTTTT.

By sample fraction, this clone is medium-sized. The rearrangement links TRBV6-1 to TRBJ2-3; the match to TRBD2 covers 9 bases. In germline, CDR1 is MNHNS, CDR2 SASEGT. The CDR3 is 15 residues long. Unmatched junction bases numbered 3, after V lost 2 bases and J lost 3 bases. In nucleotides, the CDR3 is TGTGCCAGCAGTGAACTAGCGGGAAGAACAGATACGCAGTATTTT. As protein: CASSELAGRTDTQYF.

The CDR3 sequence: CASSLVSGGGGYTF. The CDR3 coding sequence is TGTGCCAGTAGTCTCGTGTCAGGGGGCGGAGGCTACACCTTC. The J gene is TRBJ1-2, the V gene TRBV19, with 8 nucleotides matching TRBD1. The germline gives CDR1 LNHDA, CDR2 SQIVND (reference sequence). This CDR3 spans 14 amino acids. V was clipped by 5 bases and J by 8 bases; unmatched bases: 10.

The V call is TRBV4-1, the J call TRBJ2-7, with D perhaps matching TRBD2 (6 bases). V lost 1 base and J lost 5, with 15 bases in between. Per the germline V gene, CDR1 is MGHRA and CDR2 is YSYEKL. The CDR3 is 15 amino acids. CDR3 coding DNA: TGCGCCAGCAGCCAAGCCCGGACCGGGAGAAACGAGCAGTACTTC. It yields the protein CASSQARTGRNEQYF.

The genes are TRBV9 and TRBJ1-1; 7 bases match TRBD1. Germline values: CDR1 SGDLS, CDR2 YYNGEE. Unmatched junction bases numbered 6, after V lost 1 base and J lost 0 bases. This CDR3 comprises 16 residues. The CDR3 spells CASSVSQGVMNTEAFF. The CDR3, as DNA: TGTGCCAGCAGCGTATCCCAGGGGGTTATGAACACTGAAGCTTTCTTT.

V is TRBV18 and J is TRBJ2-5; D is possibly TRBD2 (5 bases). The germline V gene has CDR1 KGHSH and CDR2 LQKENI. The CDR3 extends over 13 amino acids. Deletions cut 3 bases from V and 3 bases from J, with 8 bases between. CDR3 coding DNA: TGTGCCAGCTCACCCGGGGTCGAAGAGACCCAGTACTTC. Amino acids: CASSPGVEETQYF.

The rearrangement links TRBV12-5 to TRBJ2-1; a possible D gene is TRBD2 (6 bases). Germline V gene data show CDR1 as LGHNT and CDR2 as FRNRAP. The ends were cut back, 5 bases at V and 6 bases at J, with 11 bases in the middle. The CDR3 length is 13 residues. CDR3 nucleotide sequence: TGTGCTAGTGGTCGGGAGACAAGCAATGAGCAGTTCTTC. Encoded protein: CASGRETSNEQFF.

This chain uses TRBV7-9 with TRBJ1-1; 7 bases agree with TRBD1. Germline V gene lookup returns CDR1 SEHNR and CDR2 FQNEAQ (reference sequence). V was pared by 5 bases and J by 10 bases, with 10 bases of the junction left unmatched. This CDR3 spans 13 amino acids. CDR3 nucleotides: TGTGCCAGCAGCAAAACAGGGGACCTCGGAGCTTTCTTT. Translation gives CASSKTGDLGAFF.

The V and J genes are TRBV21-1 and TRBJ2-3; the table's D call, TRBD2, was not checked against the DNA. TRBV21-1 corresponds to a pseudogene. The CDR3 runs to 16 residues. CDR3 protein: CASSDPDWRWADTQYF. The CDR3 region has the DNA TGTGCCAGCTCTGACCCGGACTGGCGCTGGGCAGATACGCAGTATTTT.

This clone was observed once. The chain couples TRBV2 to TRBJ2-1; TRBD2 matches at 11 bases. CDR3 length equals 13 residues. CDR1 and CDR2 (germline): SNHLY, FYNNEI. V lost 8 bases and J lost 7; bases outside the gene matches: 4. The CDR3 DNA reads TGTGCCAGCGAACTAGCGGGAGCTAATGAGCAGTTCTTC. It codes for CASELAGANEQFF.

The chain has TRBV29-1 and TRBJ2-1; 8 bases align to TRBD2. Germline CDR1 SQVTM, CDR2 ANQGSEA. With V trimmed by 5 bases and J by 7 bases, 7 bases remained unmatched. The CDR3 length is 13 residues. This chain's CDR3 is CSVWSGSTNEQFF. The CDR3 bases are TGCAGCGTTTGGAGCGGGAGTACGAATGAGCAGTTCTTC.

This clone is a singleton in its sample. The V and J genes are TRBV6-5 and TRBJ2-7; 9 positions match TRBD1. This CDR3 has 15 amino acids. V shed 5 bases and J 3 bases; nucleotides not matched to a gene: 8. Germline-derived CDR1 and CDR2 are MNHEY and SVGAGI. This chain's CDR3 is CASSTPTGGSYEQYF. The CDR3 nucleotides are TGTGCCAGCAGTACCCCCACAGGGGGCAGCTACGAGCAGTACTTC.

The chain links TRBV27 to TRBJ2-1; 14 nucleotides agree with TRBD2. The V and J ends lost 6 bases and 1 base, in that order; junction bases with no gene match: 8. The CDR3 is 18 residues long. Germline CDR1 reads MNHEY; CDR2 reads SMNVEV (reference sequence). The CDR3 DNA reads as TGTGCCAGCAGCACCGGGACTAGCGGGGGTCCGTCCTACAATGAGCAGTTCTTC. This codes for CASSTGTSGGPSYNEQFF.

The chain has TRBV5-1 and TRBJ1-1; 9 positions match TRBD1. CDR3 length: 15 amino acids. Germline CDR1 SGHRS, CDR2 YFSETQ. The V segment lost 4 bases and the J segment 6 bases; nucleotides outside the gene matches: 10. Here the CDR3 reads CASSPTPTGGSEAFF. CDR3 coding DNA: TGCGCCAGCAGCCCGACCCCGACAGGGGGATCTGAAGCTTTCTTT.

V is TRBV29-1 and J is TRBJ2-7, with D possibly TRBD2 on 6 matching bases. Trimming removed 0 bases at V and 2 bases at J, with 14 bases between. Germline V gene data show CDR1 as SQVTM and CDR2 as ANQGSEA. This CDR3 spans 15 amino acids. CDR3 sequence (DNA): TGCAGCGTTGAAGATCGGCGCGGGGCCACCTACGAGCAGTACTTC. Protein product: CSVEDRRGATYEQYF.

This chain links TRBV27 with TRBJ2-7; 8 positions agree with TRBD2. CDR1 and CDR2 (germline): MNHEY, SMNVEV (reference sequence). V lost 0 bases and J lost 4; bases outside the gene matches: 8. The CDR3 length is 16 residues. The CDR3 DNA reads TGTGCCAGCAGTTTATCGGGGTGGACTAGCAGTTACGAGCAGTACTTC. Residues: CASSLSGWTSSYEQYF.

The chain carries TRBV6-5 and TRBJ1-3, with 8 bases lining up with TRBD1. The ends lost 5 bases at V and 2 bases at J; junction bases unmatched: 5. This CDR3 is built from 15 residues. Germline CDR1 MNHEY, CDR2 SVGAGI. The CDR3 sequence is CASSPRTGTGNTIYF. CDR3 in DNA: TGTGCCAGCAGTCCCAGGACAGGGACTGGAAACACCATATATTTT.

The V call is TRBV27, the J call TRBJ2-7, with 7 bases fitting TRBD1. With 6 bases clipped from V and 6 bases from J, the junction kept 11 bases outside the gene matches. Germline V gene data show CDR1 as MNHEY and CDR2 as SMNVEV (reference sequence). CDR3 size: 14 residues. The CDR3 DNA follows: TGTGCCAGCAGCCCAGGGACAGCGTACGGCGAGCAGTACTTC. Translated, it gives CASSPGTAYGEQYF.

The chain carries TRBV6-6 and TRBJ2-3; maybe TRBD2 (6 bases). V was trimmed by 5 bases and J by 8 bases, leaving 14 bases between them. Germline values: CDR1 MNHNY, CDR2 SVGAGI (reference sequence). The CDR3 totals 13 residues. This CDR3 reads CASSRDLAGTQYF. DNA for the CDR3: TGTGCCAGCAGTAGGGACTTGGCCGGTACGCAGTATTTT.

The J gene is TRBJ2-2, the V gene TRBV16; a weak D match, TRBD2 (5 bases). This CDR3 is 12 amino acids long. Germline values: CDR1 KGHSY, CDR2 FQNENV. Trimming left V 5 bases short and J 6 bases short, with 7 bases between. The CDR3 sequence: CASSEGAGELFF. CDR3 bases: TGTGCCAGCAGCGAGGGAGCCGGGGAGCTGTTTTTT.

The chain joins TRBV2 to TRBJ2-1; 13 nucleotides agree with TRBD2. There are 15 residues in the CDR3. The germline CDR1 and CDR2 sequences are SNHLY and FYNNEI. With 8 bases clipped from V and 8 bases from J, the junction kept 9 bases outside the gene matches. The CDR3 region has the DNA TGTGCCAGCTGGACCGGACTAGCGGGAGAGTATGAGCAGTTCTTC. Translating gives CASWTGLAGEYEQFF.